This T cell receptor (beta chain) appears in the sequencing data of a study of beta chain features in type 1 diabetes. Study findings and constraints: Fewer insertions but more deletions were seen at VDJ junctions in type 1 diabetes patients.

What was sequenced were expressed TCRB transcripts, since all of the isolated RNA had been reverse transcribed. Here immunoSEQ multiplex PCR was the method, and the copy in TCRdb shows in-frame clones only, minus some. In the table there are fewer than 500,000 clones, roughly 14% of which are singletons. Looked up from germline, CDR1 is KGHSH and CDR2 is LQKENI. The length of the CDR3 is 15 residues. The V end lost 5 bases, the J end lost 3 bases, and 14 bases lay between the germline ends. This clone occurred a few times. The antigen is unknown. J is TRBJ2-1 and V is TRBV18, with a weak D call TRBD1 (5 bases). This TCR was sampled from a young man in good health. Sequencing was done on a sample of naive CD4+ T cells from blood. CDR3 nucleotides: TGTGCCAGCTCAAGGTCCGGCAGGGACTACAATGAGCAGTTCTTC. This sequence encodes CASSRSGRDYNEQFF.